This T cell receptor beta chain stems from a study of blood T cell repertoires in COVID-19. Study at large: COVID-19 samples collected from the United States, Italy and Spain covered acute and convalescent phases. T cells, B-cell-depleted T cells, or PBMCs provided the cDNA or gDNA that served as material.

Original processing methods: Nucleated cell number was recorded as an estimate derived from reference gene primer amplification. Sequenced by immunoSEQ multiplex PCR; TCRdb stores in-frame clones only, minus some. Clone size and the V and J calls come from that table; the DNA yielded D and trimming. There are about 63,000 clones in the sample; more than 70% occur only once, and under 8% lies in the top ten. Germline assignment: CDR1 SGHDT and CDR2 YYEEEE. The CDR3 runs 15 residues. V lost 6 bases and J 4 bases, leaving 19 bases between the germline ends. This receptor was taken from a human donor in a cohort sampled during active COVID-19. J is TRBJ1-1 and V is TRBV5-6, with D hard to call. The sequenced material came from peripheral blood. CDR3 coding DNA: TGTGCCAGCACCACCGTAAGCGCAGATAGCACTGAAGCTTTCTTT. It translates to CASTTVSADSTEAFF.